Presented here are 22 T cell receptor beta chains from one specimen sequenced in a study of blood T cell repertoires in COVID-19. Produced via immunoSEQ multiplex PCR; TCRdb's table is partial and in-frame only. The table shows about 350,000 clones, with roughly 84% occurring only once. Sequencing input: PBMCs or T cells enriched from blood (not recorded which). The receptor set was obtained from a woman in her 30s who had recovered from COVID-19.

This clone is a singleton in its sample. The rearrangement joins TRBV10-3 to TRBJ1-2; TRBD1 might be the D (5 bases). V lost 3 bases and J lost 1, with 12 bases in between. Germline V gives CDR1 ENHRY, CDR2 SYGVKD. CDR3 length: 15 amino acids. Written as DNA, the CDR3 is TGTGCCATCAGTGATAATGGTAGGGGTAACTATGGCTACACCTTC. Translated, it gives CAISDNGRGNYGYTF.

The chain has TRBV12-3 or TRBV12-4 and TRBJ1-1; TRBD1 agrees at 8 bases. V lost 5 bases, J lost 6 bases, and 5 bases stayed unmatched. CDR3 length equals 13 residues. The CDR3 is CASSRTGLAEAFF. CDR3 in DNA: TGTGCCAGCAGTCGGACAGGGCTGGCTGAAGCTTTCTTT.

With regard to this clone: The same CDR3 is also encoded by other DNA sequences in this sample. The CDR3 is CASSLGQGNYGYTF. CDR3 in DNA: TGCGCCAGCAGCTTGGGACAGGGTAACTATGGCTACACCTTC. The chain couples TRBV5-1 to TRBJ1-2; 7 bases are a match to TRBD1. The CDR3 extends over 14 amino acids. Germline CDR1 is SGHRS and CDR2 is YFSETQ. V trimming: 0 bases; J trimming: 1 base; junction bases outside the gene matches: 0.

The rearrangement uses TRBV15 and TRBJ2-7, with 9 bases matching TRBD1. The V gene end was trimmed by 0 bases and the J gene end by 1 base; junction bases not matched to a gene: 4. The CDR3 runs 16 residues. Germline-derived CDR1 and CDR2 are LNHNV and YYDKDF (reference sequence). In DNA form, the CDR3 reads TGTGCCACCAGCAGAGAGACCGGGACAGGGTCCTACGAGCAGTACTTC. As protein: CATSRETGTGSYEQYF.

The V gene is TRBV2, the J gene TRBJ2-5; weak D call: TRBD1 (6 bases). This CDR3 comprises 13 residues. Trimming stripped 4 bases from V and 2 bases from J, with 8 bases between. Per the germline V gene, CDR1 is SNHLY and CDR2 is FYNNEI. The CDR3 here is CASSAGVQETQYF. The CDR3 DNA follows: TGTGCCAGCAGTGCAGGGGTACAAGAGACCCAGTACTTC. Combining the CDR3 with reference TRBV2 and TRBJ2-5 gives the whole variable domain EPEVTQTPSHQVTQMGQEVILRCVPISNHLYFYWYRQILGQKVEFLVSFYNNEISEKSEIFDDQFSVERPDGSNFTLKIRSTKLEDSAMYFCASSAGVQETQYFGPGTRLLVL.

The chain recombines TRBV3-1 (or the pseudogene TRBV3-2) with TRBJ1-1; a possible D gene is TRBD1 (5 bases). Germline V gene lookup returns CDR1 LGHDT and CDR2 YNNKEL (reference sequence). V dropped 2 bases and J dropped 0 bases, with 10 bases sitting between them. This CDR3 region has 15 residues. The CDR3 bases are TGTGCCAGCAGCCAACAGGGATTAATGAACACTGAAGCTTTCTTT. Protein sequence: CASSQQGLMNTEAFF.

The CDR3, as DNA: TGTGCCAGCAGCTTGGGGGCAGGGCAGTACCAAGAGACCCAGTACTTC. It is translated as CASSLGAGQYQETQYF. The chain couples TRBV5-6 to TRBJ2-5; perhaps TRBD1 as D (5 bases). V was clipped by 0 bases and J by 0 bases, with 12 bases between them. The germline V gene encodes CDR1 SGHDT and CDR2 YYEEEE. There are 16 residues in the CDR3.

The chain has TRBV5-4 and TRBJ2-5, with TRBD2 matching 11 bases. The CDR3 loop spans 18 amino acids. CDR1 SGHNT and CDR2 YYREEE come from the germline V gene (reference sequence). J was trimmed by 2 bases and V by 4 bases; bases with no gene match: 13. The CDR3 DNA is TGTGCCAGCAGCACGAGGGCTAGCGGGGGGAGTAGGCAAGAGACCCAGTACTTC. It specifies CASSTRASGGSRQETQYF. Filled out from reference TRBV5-4 and TRBJ2-5, the complete variable domain reads ETGVTQSPTHLIKTRGQQVTLRCSSQSGHNTVSWYQQALGQGPQFIFQYYREEENGRGNFPPRFSGLQFPNYSSELNVNALELDDSALYLCASSTRASGGSRQETQYFGPGTRLLVL.

The V gene is TRBV10-3, the J gene TRBJ2-5; 11 bases match TRBD2. J lost 1 base, V lost 10 bases, and 5 bases had no gene match. Per the germline V gene, CDR1 is ENHRY and CDR2 is SYGVKD. CDR3 length: 14 amino acids. The CDR3 nucleotides read TGTGCCACCGCACTAGCGGGGGCCCAAGAGACCCAGTACTTC. Its translation: CATALAGAQETQYF.

This clone was detected a few times. V is TRBV29-1 and J is TRBJ1-5, with TRBD1 identical over 8 bases. CDR3 length: 14 residues. Germline assignment: CDR1 SQVTM and CDR2 ANQGSEA. The trim removed 4 bases at V and 4 bases at J, leaving 6 bases unmatched. The CDR3 loop reads CSVAQGAGNQPQHF. The CDR3 DNA reads as TGCAGCGTTGCTCAGGGGGCAGGTAATCAGCCCCAGCATTTT.

This clone occurred once. This chain uses TRBV9 with TRBJ1-1; D is possibly TRBD1 (6 bases). Germline V lookup: CDR1 SGDLS, CDR2 YYNGEE. CDR3 size: 13 residues. V lost 3 bases and J lost 6, with 12 bases in between. The DNA of the CDR3 is TGTGCCAGCAGCGCCAGGGGTAGGGCTGAAGCTTTCTTT. This sequence encodes CASSARGRAEAFF.

The CDR3 nucleotides read TGTGCCAGCAGTTTAACCCCCAGGATCTTCTCTGGGGCCAACGTCCTGACTTTC. Protein product: CASSLTPRIFSGANVLTF. J is TRBJ2-6 and V is TRBV27; the D is unclear. Trimming left V 2 bases short and J 0 bases short, with 14 bases between. CDR3 size: 18 residues. The germline V gene has CDR1 MNHEY and CDR2 SMNVEV (reference sequence).

The chain is built from TRBV27 and TRBJ1-2; D may be TRBD1 (6 bases). The CDR3 runs to 14 residues. V was trimmed by 5 bases and J by 7 bases, leaving 17 bases between them. CDR1 is MNHEY and CDR2 is SMNVEV in the germline V gene (reference sequence). Written as DNA, the CDR3 is TGTGCCAGCAGTCCGCTCAGGGGAGCGATTGGCTACACCTTC. Its protein is CASSPLRGAIGYTF.

V is TRBV5-1 and J is TRBJ2-7, with no clear D. Trimming left V 0 bases short and J 5 bases short, with 12 bases between. This CDR3 has 14 amino acids. Germline lookup yields CDR1 SGHRS and CDR2 YFSETQ. The CDR3 nucleotides are TGCGCCAGCAGCTTGGAGTACAATCACGACGAGCAGTACTTC. Its protein is CASSLEYNHDEQYF. Together with reference TRBV5-1 and TRBJ2-7, the CDR3 gives the full variable domain: KAGVTQTPRYLIKTRGQQVTLSCSPISGHRSVSWYQQTPGQGLQFLFEYFSETQRNKGNFPGRFSGRQFSNSRSEMNVSTLELGDSALYLCASSLEYNHDEQYFGPGTRLTVT.

This clone appeared a few times. The chain links TRBV9 to TRBJ2-7, with 7 bases fitting TRBD1. J gave up 3 bases and V 4 bases, and 7 bases lay outside the gene matches. CDR1 is SGDLS and CDR2 is YYNGEE in the germline V gene. The CDR3 length is 14 residues. CDR3 amino acids: CASSRTGGYYEQYF. DNA for the CDR3: TGTGCCAGCAGCAGGACAGGTGGTTACTACGAGCAGTACTTC.

This clone came up once. The chain combines TRBV5-4 with TRBJ2-7, with TRBD1 matching 9 bases. The CDR3 covers 16 residues. The germline V gene encodes CDR1 SGHNT and CDR2 YYREEE (reference sequence). The ends lost 0 bases at V and 3 bases at J; junction bases unmatched: 7. The CDR3 nucleotides are TGTGCCAGCAGCTTGGGTTCCGGGACAGGGTTCTACGAGCAGTACTTC. Its protein is CASSLGSGTGFYEQYF.

The chain uses TRBV7-9 and TRBJ1-2; possibly TRBD1 for D (6 bases). CDR1 SEHNR and CDR2 FQNEAQ come from the germline V gene (reference sequence). Trimming shortened V by 0 bases and J by 4 bases, and 9 bases separated the two germline ends. The length of the CDR3 is 14 residues. The DNA for the CDR3 is TGTGCCAGCAGCTTAGCACAGGGTGGCTATGGCTACACCTTC. This codes for CASSLAQGGYGYTF.

This chain uses TRBV9 with TRBJ1-2; D possibly corresponds to TRBD1 (6 bases). There are 15 residues in the CDR3. In germline, CDR1 is SGDLS, CDR2 YYNGEE. V was cut by 4 bases and J by 6 bases, with 19 bases left in between. CDR3 nucleotides: TGTGCCAGCAGCCCGAGTCAGGACAGAAAGAATGGCTACACCTTC. It is translated as CASSPSQDRKNGYTF.

The V and J genes are TRBV5-1 and TRBJ2-1, with 9 bases lining up with TRBD2. In germline, CDR1 is SGHRS, CDR2 YFSETQ. Germline trimming cut 4 bases from V and 6 bases from J; bases unmatched to any gene: 8. The CDR3 is 15 amino acids. In nucleotides, the CDR3 is TGCGCCAGCAGCATCCCTAGCGGGAATGTCAATGAGCAGTTCTTC. Its protein product is CASSIPSGNVNEQFF. The full variable domain, its missing parts supplied by reference TRBV5-1 and TRBJ2-1, is KAGVTQTPRYLIKTRGQQVTLSCSPISGHRSVSWYQQTPGQGLQFLFEYFSETQRNKGNFPGRFSGRQFSNSRSEMNVSTLELGDSALYLCASSIPSGNVNEQFFGPGTRLTVL.

The V call is TRBV27, the J call TRBJ2-3; D might be TRBD2 (7 bases). With 4 bases removed from V and 1 base from J, the gap between germline ends came to 12 bases. Germline CDR1 and CDR2: MNHEY and SMNVEV (reference sequence). The CDR3 length is 15 residues. The CDR3 DNA reads TGTGCCAGCAGTTCCGGGGGGCAGGGCACAGATACGCAGTATTTT. This gives the protein CASSSGGQGTDTQYF.

J is TRBJ1-1 and V is TRBV5-1, with D unclear. This CDR3 region has 17 residues. The germline gives CDR1 SGHRS, CDR2 YFSETQ. The V gene lost 3 bases and the J gene lost 3 bases, with 21 bases spanning the gap. The CDR3 loop reads CASSSGDGGYEDTEAFF. As DNA, the CDR3 is TGCGCCAGCAGCTCCGGAGACGGAGGGTACGAGGACACTGAAGCTTTCTTT. Drawing the rest from reference TRBV5-1 and TRBJ1-1, the complete variable domain is KAGVTQTPRYLIKTRGQQVTLSCSPISGHRSVSWYQQTPGQGLQFLFEYFSETQRNKGNFPGRFSGRQFSNSRSEMNVSTLELGDSALYLCASSSGDGGYEDTEAFFGQGTRLTVV.

DNA of the CDR3: TGTGCCAGCAGCTTAGCCGAACAGGGATCAAGCACAGATACGCAGTATTTT. Amino acid sequence: CASSLAEQGSSTDTQYF. The V gene is TRBV13, the J gene TRBJ2-3; a possible D gene is TRBD1 (6 bases). The length of the CDR3 is 17 residues. V gave up 1 base and J gave up 0 bases, with 14 bases separating them. Germline CDR1 and CDR2: PRHDT and FYEKMQ (reference sequence).